One and the same sample provided the 7 T cell receptor beta chains below, sequenced in a study of control samples from healthy donors and cancer patients. The data were produced by immunoSEQ multiplex PCR, yet TCRdb's version contains in-frame clones alone and is incomplete. The sample includes about 79,000 clones, 80% to 95% seen only once; the top ten take 1.3%. The sequencing input was PBMCs. The receptors shown here come from a middle-aged woman with lung cancer.

The chain uses TRBV7-8 and TRBJ1-5; D is perhaps TRBD1 (5 bases). From germline, CDR1 is SGHVS and CDR2 FQNEAQ. The V and J ends lost 2 bases and 1 base respectively, with 21 bases between them. This CDR3 is 19 amino acids long. The DNA of the CDR3 is TGTGCCAGCAGCTTATTTTGGCAGGGTGGGATGGGGAGCAATCAGCCCCAGCATTTT. Amino acid sequence: CASSLFWQGGMGSNQPQHF.

The genes are TRBV12-5 and TRBJ2-7, with a tentative D call TRBD1 (6 bases). Germline CDR1 reads LGHNT; CDR2 reads FRNRAP. The CDR3 covers 16 residues. Deletions cut 3 bases from V and 2 bases from J, with 17 bases between. DNA of the CDR3: TGTGCTAGTGGTTTACGGGTTGTGGGACAAGCCTACGAGCAGTACTTC. It yields the protein CASGLRVVGQAYEQYF.

The chain employs TRBV11-1 and TRBJ1-2; tentative D call: TRBD1 (6 bases). The length of the CDR3 is 14 residues. Germline V gene data show CDR1 as SGHAT and CDR2 as FQDESV (reference sequence). V was cut by 6 bases and J by 8 bases, with 19 bases left in between. The CDR3 sequence: CASSRPPGAEGYTF. For the CDR3, the DNA is TGTGCCAGCAGTCGCCCCCCGGGGGCGGAGGGCTACACCTTC.

The V call is TRBV30, the J call TRBJ2-2; D not resolved. CDR1 and CDR2 (germline): GTSNPN, SVGIG (reference sequence). Trimming stripped 5 bases from V and 5 bases from J, with 12 bases between. The CDR3 length is 13 residues. CDR3 nucleotide sequence: TGTGCCTGGTCAAGGGCTACTACCGGGGAGCTGTTTTTT. Translation gives CAWSRATTGELFF.

This chain joins TRBV14 and TRBJ1-1; D unclear. The CDR3 is 13 residues long. V lost 4 bases to trimming and J lost 12 bases, with 18 bases between them. Looked up from germline, CDR1 is SGHDN and CDR2 is FVKESK. CDR3 nucleotides: TGTGCCAGCAGCCTTGGTGGGATTCGTAAATCTTTCTTT. This encodes CASSLGGIRKSFF.

The chain combines TRBV6-6 with TRBJ1-6; D not certain. The CDR3 is made up of 16 amino acids. Germline V CDR1 and CDR2: MNHNY, SVGAGI (reference sequence). V lost 7 bases and J lost 1, with 14 bases in between. This chain's CDR3 is CASTPLLISYNSPLHF. The CDR3 DNA reads TGTGCCAGCACCCCCCTCCTAATTTCCTATAATTCACCCCTCCACTTT.

V usage is TRBV7-9 and J usage is TRBJ2-3; D may be TRBD1 or TRBD2 (5 bases each). Per germline, CDR1 SEHNR and CDR2 FQNEAQ (reference sequence). CDR3 size: 12 residues. The CDR3 coding sequence is TGTGCGACCACCGGGGCCAAAGATACGCAGTATTTT. Amino acids: CATTGAKDTQYF.